A selection of T cell receptor beta chains follows, all from one sample in a study of blood T cell repertoires in COVID-19. Clones were read by immunoSEQ multiplex PCR, and TCRdb kept only the in-frame ones, dropping some. The profile shows roughly 95,000 clones, about 80% of them singletons. Sequenced sample: peripheral blood. The receptors stem from a man at least 80 years old with acute or convalescent COVID-19. The conserved cysteine and the conserved F or W are not part of the CDR3 here.

cdr3_length	v_call	j_call	cdr3_aa
11	TRBV6-5	TRBJ1-5	ASENYSNQPQH
12	TRBV29-1	TRBJ1-1	SVEDRGVNTEAF
14	TRBV13	TRBJ2-2	ASSSLLTGNTGELF
10	TRBV30	TRBJ2-7	ATDRVGREQY
16	TRBV6-2/TRBV6-3	TRBJ2-6	ASSQSGGIGSGANVLT
15	TRBV7-2	TRBJ2-7	ASSLVGLAGGALEQY
14	TRBV4-3	TRBJ2-2	ASSLSGTANTGELF
13	TRBV4-1	TRBJ2-7	ASSLGTSGGLEQY
10	TRBV20-1	TRBJ1-2	SASRVNYGYT
14	TRBV5-6	TRBJ2-2	ASRLAGGPNTGELF
11	TRBV19	TRBJ1-1	ASSIRGSTEAF
12	TRBV5-1	TRBJ2-5	ASSLGSGRETQY
9	TRBV27	TRBJ2-7	ASSLRSGQY
11	TRBV29-1	TRBJ2-2	SVDRARTGELF
15	TRBV5-1	TRBJ1-1	ASSQGQGATMNTEAF
13	TRBV15	TRBJ1-5	ATSREQGGNQPQH
15	TRBV19	TRBJ2-2	ASSPPRAGGNTGELF
13	TRBV6-5	TRBJ1-1	ASSYSSGFYTEAF
11	TRBV28	TRBJ1-2	ASAYTSGYGYT